This passage covers 10 T cell receptor beta chains from one sample sequenced in a study of blood T cell repertoires in COVID-19. Sequencing was performed with immunoSEQ multiplex PCR; in TCRdb, only in-frame clones are kept and a portion is missing. The table records roughly 250,000 clones, roughly 80% of them present only once. Specimen: peripheral blood. These receptors all stem from a person aged 65 to 79 with COVID-19, enrolled during active disease.

The CDR3: CASSFVQGSQETQYF. Written as DNA, the CDR3 is TGCGCCAGCAGCTTCGTCCAGGGCTCCCAAGAGACCCAGTACTTC. The chain has TRBV5-1 and TRBJ2-5; TRBD1 might be the D (5 bases). Germline V gives CDR1 SGHRS, CDR2 YFSETQ. The ends were cut back, 2 bases at V and 1 base at J, with 12 bases in the middle. CDR3 length: 15 residues.

This sequence joins TRBV4-3 and TRBJ2-7; 7 bases fit TRBD1. V gave up 2 bases and J gave up 4 bases; unmatched junction bases: 11. Germline V lookup: CDR1 LGHNA, CDR2 YSLEER. This CDR3 is 16 amino acids long. CDR3: CASSQYHKGGPYEQYF. CDR3 DNA: TGCGCCAGCAGCCAATACCACAAAGGGGGCCCTTACGAGCAGTACTTC.

The J gene is TRBJ2-5, the V gene TRBV18, with a tentative D call TRBD2 (6 bases). Germline CDR1 KGHSH, CDR2 LQKENI. Trimming pared 3 bases from V and 3 bases from J, leaving 14 bases between. This CDR3 region has 15 residues. The CDR3: CASSPTQIAEETQYF. The CDR3 nucleotides are TGTGCCAGCTCACCCACCCAAATAGCGGAAGAGACCCAGTACTTC. Based on the CDR3 plus reference TRBV18 and TRBJ2-5, the full variable domain is NAGVMQNPRHLVRRRGQEARLRCSPMKGHSHVYWYRQLPEEGLKFMVYLQKENIIDESGMPKERFSAEFPKEGPSILRIQQVVRGDSAAYFCASSPTQIAEETQYFGPGTRLLVL.

This chain joins TRBV4-3 and TRBJ1-4, with TRBD1 identical over 8 bases. Trimming cost V 5 bases and J 8 bases; bases outside gene matches: 4. The CDR3 is 13 amino acids. Germline V gene data show CDR1 as LGHNA and CDR2 as YSLEER. CDR3 in DNA: TGCGCCAGCAGCTCGACAGGGGAGGAAAAACTGTTTTTT. Translation: CASSSTGEEKLFF.

This sequence joins TRBV6-5 and TRBJ1-6, with 8 positions matching TRBD1. Germline trimming cut 9 bases from V and 10 bases from J; bases unmatched to any gene: 11. Germline CDR1 and CDR2: MNHEY and SVGAGI. The CDR3 spans 14 residues. Here the CDR3 reads CASKFGQGNSPLHF. The DNA of the CDR3 is TGTGCCAGTAAGTTTGGACAGGGAAACTCACCCCTCCACTTT.

This chain connects TRBV5-1 to TRBJ1-6; TRBD1 matches 8 bases. In germline, CDR1 is SGHRS, CDR2 YFSETQ. V gave up 4 bases and J gave up 5 bases; unmatched junction bases: 2. The CDR3 is 14 residues long. CDR3 in amino acids: CASSTGQDNSPLHF. CDR3 DNA sequence: TGCGCCAGCAGCACGGGACAGGATAATTCACCCCTCCACTTT.

This chain connects TRBV18 to TRBJ1-4; 7 bases agree with TRBD1. In germline, CDR1 is KGHSH, CDR2 LQKENI. The CDR3 extends over 15 amino acids. V lost 5 bases, J lost 9 bases, and 12 bases stayed unmatched. The CDR3 reads CASSSGTAEMKKLFF. DNA of the CDR3: TGTGCCAGCTCATCGGGGACAGCCGAAATGAAAAAACTGTTTTTT.

A note on this clone: In the same sample, other DNA sequences code for this CDR3. The chain combines TRBV5-1 with TRBJ2-1; 8 nucleotides align to TRBD2. V trimming: 0 bases; J trimming: 1 base; junction bases outside the gene matches: 3. Germline V gives CDR1 SGHRS, CDR2 YFSETQ. The CDR3 is 16 amino acids. CDR3 coding DNA: TGCGCCAGCAGCTTGGACAGCGGGAGTTCCTACAATGAGCAGTTCTTC. The encoded protein is CASSLDSGSSYNEQFF.

This chain connects TRBV27 to TRBJ2-7, with 7 bases fitting TRBD1. Germline V CDR1 and CDR2: MNHEY, SMNVEV (reference sequence). V shed 3 bases, J shed 4 bases, and the junction held 6 bases outside the gene matches. This CDR3 is built from 14 residues. CDR3 amino acids: CASSFSGQKYEQYF. CDR3 sequence (DNA): TGTGCCAGCAGTTTCTCGGGACAGAAATACGAGCAGTACTTC.

The chain has TRBV7-9 and TRBJ1-6; unclear D gene. Trimming stripped 1 base from V and 9 bases from J, with 13 bases between. The germline gives CDR1 SEHNR, CDR2 FQNEAQ (reference sequence). The CDR3 contains 15 residues. The CDR3 loop reads CASSLGGGRVSPLHF. CDR3 DNA: TGTGCCAGCAGCTTAGGAGGCGGGAGGGTTTCACCCCTCCACTTT.